The 14 T cell receptor beta chains given below trace back to one sample, sequenced in a study of identical twins. Via MiXCR, TCRdb re-called the 5' RACE reads, giving one row per CDR3 protein. This sample has about 920,000 distinct CDR3 sequences, with roughly an eighth found just once. A further study also used this sample, focusing on yellow fever vaccine responses in identical twins.

Sequencing input: PBMCs. The receptor source for this set is a woman aged 18-29 years in good health.

CDR3 DNA sequence: TGTGCCAGCACGGGGGGACTAGCGGGTTCCTACAATGAGCAGTTCTTC. Translated: CASTGGLAGSYNEQFF. This rearrangement joins TRBV3-1 to TRBJ2-1; 12 bases match TRBD2. The CDR3 extends over 16 amino acids. Germline V gene data show CDR1 as LGHDT and CDR2 as YNNKEL (reference sequence). V lost 7 bases, J lost 1 base, and 5 bases stayed unmatched.

The gene calls are TRBV7-9 and TRBJ2-7; 9 nucleotides agree with TRBD2. The CDR3 sequence is 15 residues long. The V and J ends lost 5 bases and 1 base, in that order; junction bases with no gene match: 6. Germline values: CDR1 SEHNR, CDR2 FQNEAQ (reference sequence). Here the CDR3 DNA reads TGTGCCAGCAGCGGCAGACTAGCGGCATCCTACGAGCAGTACTTC. This codes for CASSGRLAASYEQYF.

The chain recombines TRBV5-1 with TRBJ2-1, with 9 positions matching TRBD2. This CDR3 has 18 residues. Unmatched junction bases numbered 9, after V lost 0 bases and J lost 2 bases. Germline values: CDR1 SGHRS, CDR2 YFSETQ. CDR3: CASSLAGSGGPPYNEQFF. CDR3 sequence (DNA): TGCGCCAGCAGCTTGGCCGGTAGCGGGGGCCCACCCTACAATGAGCAGTTCTTC.

This clonotype occurred a few times. The V and J genes are TRBV20-1 and TRBJ2-7; D is tentatively TRBD1 or TRBD2 (5 bases each). The CDR3 has 14 amino acids. Germline V lookup: CDR1 DFQATT, CDR2 SNEGSKA (reference sequence). Trimming took off 7 bases at V and 2 bases at J, with 18 bases between the two ends. CDR3 amino acids: CSGIGTANTYEQYF. CDR3 DNA sequence: TGCAGTGGTATAGGGACCGCTAATACCTACGAGCAGTACTTC.

In its sample, this clonotype was seen many times. The genes are TRBV4-1 and TRBJ1-2; D is unclear. Germline assignment: CDR1 MGHRA and CDR2 YSYEKL. V lost 1 base and J 7 bases, leaving 7 bases between the germline ends. The length of the CDR3 is 12 residues. Written as DNA, the CDR3 is TGCGCCAGCAGCCAAGGGACCGCTGGCTACACCTTC. This codes for CASSQGTAGYTF.

V and J are TRBV2 and TRBJ2-3; 10 positions match TRBD2. Germline V lookup: CDR1 SNHLY, CDR2 FYNNEI. The junction had 12 bases not matched to a gene; V was cut back by 6 bases and J by 3 bases. The CDR3 consists of 17 residues. The CDR3 reads CASSLEFGLADTDTQYF. As DNA, the CDR3 is TGTGCCAGCAGCCTGGAATTCGGACTAGCGGATACAGATACGCAGTATTTT.

In this sample, this clonotype turned up a few times. The chain has TRBV3-1 and TRBJ1-6; D is uncertain. This CDR3 contains 13 residues. CDR1 is LGHDT and CDR2 is YNNKEL in the germline V gene (reference sequence). Trimming cost V 0 bases and J 7 bases, with 4 bases left between them. The CDR3 loop is CASSQELNSPLHF. The CDR3 DNA reads as TGTGCCAGCAGCCAAGAATTGAATTCACCCCTCCACTTT.

This sequence joins TRBV6-5 and TRBJ2-3; D not resolved. CDR3 length equals 14 residues. Trimming took off 0 bases at V and 2 bases at J, with 6 bases between the two ends. Germline V CDR1 and CDR2: MNHEY, SVGAGI. The CDR3 loop reads CASSYSPATDTQYF. The CDR3 nucleotides are TGTGCCAGCAGTTACTCGCCCGCCACAGATACGCAGTATTTT.

This clonotype was seen ten or more times. V is TRBV5-1 and J is TRBJ2-5, with 7 bases fitting TRBD1. V was clipped by 4 bases and J by 3 bases; unmatched bases: 6. Germline V lookup: CDR1 SGHRS, CDR2 YFSETQ. The CDR3 extends over 14 amino acids. The CDR3 loop reads CASSPTGSKETQYF. Here the CDR3 DNA reads TGCGCCAGCAGCCCGACAGGGTCTAAAGAGACCCAGTACTTC.

The V gene is TRBV20-1, the J gene TRBJ1-1, with no clear D. CDR3 length: 12 residues. The V end lost 4 bases, the J end lost 4 bases, and 10 bases lay between the germline ends. Germline assignment: CDR1 DFQATT and CDR2 SNEGSKA (reference sequence). The CDR3 DNA sequence: TGCAGTGCTAACGGGAGGTCCACTGAAGCTTTCTTT. It codes for CSANGRSTEAFF.

This clonotype was counted at least ten times. V and J are TRBV29-1 and TRBJ2-2; D perhaps matches TRBD1 (6 bases). CDR1 is SQVTM, CDR2 ANQGSEA, per germline. The CDR3 is made up of 15 amino acids. V lost 3 bases, J lost 2 bases, and 13 bases lay in between. The CDR3 reads CSVDIGGGNTGELFF. DNA for the CDR3: TGCAGCGTTGATATAGGGGGTGGAAACACCGGGGAGCTGTTTTTT.

In its sample, this clonotype was seen a few times. CDR3 region: CASSYSGQGFTGELFF. The DNA for the CDR3 is TGTGCCAGCAGTTATTCGGGACAGGGGTTCACCGGGGAGCTGTTTTTT. This sequence joins TRBV6-5 and TRBJ2-2, with TRBD1 identical over 10 bases. Germline V lookup: CDR1 MNHEY, CDR2 SVGAGI. With 3 bases clipped from V and 4 bases from J, the junction kept 5 bases outside the gene matches. The CDR3 loop spans 16 amino acids.

This clonotype was found many times. The chain links TRBV2 to TRBJ2-1, with 10 bases matching TRBD2. CDR1 and CDR2 from the germline V gene are SNHLY and FYNNEI. Trimming took 1 base from V and 9 from J; bases not matched to a gene: 9. The CDR3 has 16 amino acids. As DNA, the CDR3 is TGTGCCAGCAGTGAAGGGGTTCTAGCGGGAGTGGGTGAGCAGTTCTTC. Translated, it gives CASSEGVLAGVGEQFF.

The chain has TRBV5-1 and TRBJ1-5; D uncertain. With 3 bases removed from V and 0 bases from J, the gap between germline ends came to 13 bases. The germline CDR1 and CDR2 sequences are SGHRS and YFSETQ. This CDR3 has 16 amino acids. The CDR3 nucleotides are TGCGCCAGCAGCTCTGGCGGGCCAAGTAGCAATCAGCCCCAGCATTTT. Protein: CASSSGGPSSNQPQHF.